These 15 T cell receptor beta chains were sequenced from one sample in a study of lymphopenia after photon versus proton radiotherapy. The repertoire was sequenced with immunoSEQ multiplex PCR; TCRdb's copy has only in-frame clones and lacks some. The sample includes about 22,000 clones, about 89% seen only once; the top ten take around 10%. The sample in question was peripheral blood, obtained from a patient treated with proton-based radiotherapy. The receptors were gathered from a man aged 80 or over with esophageal cancer.

The chain joins TRBV6-4 to TRBJ2-7; 12 nucleotides match TRBD2. The CDR3 totals 12 residues. Germline CDR1 reads MRHNA; CDR2 reads SNTAGT. The CDR3 here is CNRLAGDYEQYF. In DNA form, the CDR3 reads TGTAACAGACTAGCGGGAGACTACGAGCAGTACTTC.

This chain connects TRBV5-6 to TRBJ1-5, with D perhaps TRBD1 (6 bases). Trimming left V 3 bases short and J 0 bases short, with 13 bases between. This CDR3 region has 16 residues. Per germline, CDR1 SGHDT and CDR2 YYEEEE. The CDR3 loop is CASSSRDNDSNQPQHF. As DNA, the CDR3 is TGTGCCAGCAGCTCCCGGGACAATGATAGCAATCAGCCCCAGCATTTT.

The chain links TRBV7-3 to TRBJ2-3; D could derive from TRBD1 or TRBD2 (6 bases each). This CDR3 has 14 residues. Trimming removed 6 bases at V and 5 bases at J, with 15 bases between. In germline, CDR1 is SGHTA, CDR2 FQGTGA. This CDR3 reads CASRSGLQGDTQYF. CDR3 bases: TGTGCCAGCAGGTCAGGACTACAGGGAGATACGCAGTATTTT.

In its sample, this clone was seen a few times. The chain joins TRBV28 to TRBJ1-1; possibly TRBD1 for D (5 bases). V was cut by 6 bases and J by 1 base, with 9 bases left in between. Per the germline V gene, CDR1 is MDHEN and CDR2 is SYDVKM. The CDR3 totals 13 residues. CDR3 residues: CASRQTGNTEAFF. CDR3 in DNA: TGTGCCAGCAGACAAACAGGGAACACTGAAGCTTTCTTT. Full variable domain (outside the CDR3, taken from reference TRBV28 and TRBJ1-1): DVKVTQSSRYLVKRTGEKVFLECVQDMDHENMFWYRQDPGLGLRLIYFSYDVKMKEKGDIPEGYSVSREKKERFSLILESASTNQTSMYLCASRQTGNTEAFFGQGTRLTVV.

V and J are TRBV6-5 and TRBJ2-5; 7 bases align to TRBD2. Near its end, the DNA agrees better with TRBJ2-7, so the J call may be wrong. Germline CDR1 reads MNHEY; CDR2 reads SVGAGI. The CDR3 sequence is 16 residues long. CDR3 DNA sequence: TGTGCCAGCAGTTACTCGGCGGGAGCAGCCGGATACGAGCAGTACTTC. Its protein is CASSYSAGAAGYEQYF.

This chain uses TRBV13 with TRBJ1-2, with 10 bases aligning to TRBD1. The germline CDR1 and CDR2 sequences are PRHDT and FYEKMQ (reference sequence). The CDR3 is 14 amino acids. With V trimmed by 5 bases and J by 8 bases, 8 bases remained unmatched. The CDR3 coding sequence is TGTGCCAGCAGCCGGACAGGGGGGCTCTACGGCTACACCTTC. Translating gives CASSRTGGLYGYTF.

V gene TRBV5-1 combines with J gene TRBJ2-7; possible D gene TRBD2, 5 bases. The germline V gene encodes CDR1 SGHRS and CDR2 YFSETQ. Trimming took 2 bases from V and 2 from J, leaving 11 bases between them. CDR3 length: 14 residues. CDR3 residues: CASSFVGATYEQYF. The CDR3 DNA sequence: TGCGCCAGCAGCTTCGTGGGAGCCACCTACGAGCAGTACTTC.

The chain links TRBV7-9 to TRBJ1-1; D is unclear. The length of the CDR3 is 14 residues. CDR1 and CDR2 from the germline V gene are SEHNR and FQNEAQ (reference sequence). Trimming left V 1 base short and J 4 bases short, with 10 bases between. CDR3 protein: CASSLEGFPTEAFF. For the CDR3, the DNA is TGTGCCAGCAGCTTAGAGGGATTCCCCACTGAAGCTTTCTTT. The full variable domain, with the rest looked up from reference TRBV7-9 and TRBJ1-1, is DTGVSQNPRHKITKRGQNVTFRCDPISEHNRLYWYRQTLGQGPEFLTYFQNEAQLEKSRLLSDRFSAERPKGSFSTLEIQRTEQGDSAMYLCASSLEGFPTEAFFGQGTRLTVV.

V gene TRBV19 combines with J gene TRBJ2-7; D is tentatively TRBD1 or TRBD2 (5 bases each). The CDR3 totals 17 residues. Germline V gene data show CDR1 as LNHDA and CDR2 as SQIVND (reference sequence). Trimming stripped 0 bases from V and 3 bases from J, with 18 bases between. This CDR3 is CASSIEAPGPGFYEQYF. The CDR3 DNA reads as TGTGCCAGTAGTATAGAGGCGCCGGGACCGGGGTTCTACGAGCAGTACTTC.

The chain combines TRBV11-3 with TRBJ2-2, with D tentatively TRBD1 (5 bases). Trimming stripped 0 bases from V and 6 bases from J, with 17 bases between. Per the germline V gene, CDR1 is SGHNT and CDR2 is YENEEA. This CDR3 has 17 amino acids. CDR3: CASSLDSQGPNPGELFF. The DNA for the CDR3 is TGTGCCAGCAGCTTAGATTCCCAGGGTCCTAATCCCGGGGAGCTGTTTTTT. The full variable domain, rest sourced from reference TRBV11-3 and TRBJ2-2, is EAGVVQSPRYKIIEKKQPVAFWCNPISGHNTLYWYLQNLGQGPELLIRYENEEAVDDSQLPKDRFSAERLKGVDSTLKIQPAELGDSAVYLCASSLDSQGPNPGELFFGEGSRLTVL.

V and J are TRBV25-1 and TRBJ2-3; possibly TRBD2 for D (6 bases). In germline, CDR1 is MGHDK, CDR2 SYGVNS. The ends were cut back, 5 bases at V and 14 bases at J, with 14 bases in the middle. The CDR3 covers 11 residues. CDR3 sequence reads: CASSRGGRRYF. The CDR3 coding sequence is TGTGCCAGCAGTCGAGGAGGGCGACGGTATTTT. Together with reference TRBV25-1 and TRBJ2-3, the CDR3 gives the full variable domain: EADIYQTPRYLVIGTGKKITLECSQTMGHDKMYWYQQDPGMELHLIHYSYGVNSTEKGDLSSESTVSRIRTEHFPLTLESARPSHTSQYLCASSRGGRRYFGPGTRLTVL.

The chain recombines TRBV10-3 with TRBJ2-1; maybe TRBD2 (5 bases). Per germline, CDR1 ENHRY and CDR2 SYGVKD. The CDR3 spans 14 residues. V lost 8 bases to trimming and J lost 1 base, with 12 bases between them. CDR3 DNA sequence: TGTGCCATCGGGGATAGCGAATCCTACAATGAGCAGTTCTTC. Amino acids: CAIGDSESYNEQFF.

The chain uses TRBV19 and TRBJ1-2; D unresolved. V was shortened by 2 bases and J by 3 bases, with 10 bases between the two germline ends. The CDR3 is 14 amino acids. Looked up from germline, CDR1 is LNHDA and CDR2 is SQIVND (reference sequence). The CDR3 loop reads CASSIRTADYGYTF. DNA of the CDR3: TGTGCCAGTAGTATACGGACCGCGGACTATGGCTACACCTTC. Supplemented by reference TRBV19 and TRBJ1-2, the full variable domain reads DGGITQSPKYLFRKEGQNVTLSCEQNLNHDAMYWYRQDPGQGLRLIYYSQIVNDFQKGDIAEGYSVSREKKESFPLTVTSAQKNPTAFYLCASSIRTADYGYTFGSGTRLTVV.

This rearrangement joins TRBV6-5 to TRBJ1-1; no definite D call. Germline CDR1 reads MNHEY; CDR2 reads SVGAGI. The ends were cut back, 6 bases at V and 2 bases at J, with 13 bases in the middle. This CDR3 region has 14 residues. The CDR3 DNA follows: TGTGCCAGCAGCCTCCGTCTAGCTAACACTGAAGCTTTCTTT. Its protein product is CASSLRLANTEAFF.

This chain links TRBV5-6 with TRBJ2-7; no definite D call. The ends were cut back, 4 bases at V and 2 bases at J, with 13 bases in the middle. The CDR3 spans 14 residues. Germline V gene lookup returns CDR1 SGHDT and CDR2 YYEEEE. CDR3 coding DNA: TGTGCCAGCAGCCCACGGGTCCATACCTACGAGCAGTACTTC. This codes for CASSPRVHTYEQYF.